Described below is a single TCR beta chain sequence and its context. Enrolled during active infection, Seattle patients were then followed longitudinally. Repertoires were generated with immunoSEQ multiplex PCR, while TCRdb's copy carries only in-frame clones and drops some. The data contain a few hundred thousand clones, over 70% of them singletons. This entry belongs to a study of blood T cell repertoires in COVID-19. Whole-study context: Spain, Italy and the United States supplied samples that represented acute and convalescent COVID-19.

This CDR3 is built from 15 residues. Germline assignment: CDR1 SGHRS and CDR2 YFSETQ. V gave up 4 bases and J gave up 8 bases; unmatched junction bases: 13. Sequenced: peripheral blood. The source is a woman in her seventies with COVID-19, enrolled during active disease. This chain uses TRBV5-1 with TRBJ1-2; 8 bases fit TRBD1. CDR3 amino acids: CASSGGQGSVGGYTF. In DNA, the CDR3 is TGCGCCAGCAGCGGCGGACAGGGCAGTGTGGGAGGCTACACCTTC.